The subject of this entry is one T cell receptor (beta chain). The data are from a study of T cell responses to AZD1222 COVID-19 vaccine. Produced via immunoSEQ multiplex PCR; TCRdb's table is partial and in-frame only. The top ten clones hold 0.8% to 1.3% of a sample with about 180,000 clones, over 85% of them seen once. Losses at the gene ends were 7 bases for V and 1 base for J; bases not matched to a gene: 6. This CDR3 spans 14 amino acids. Germline lookup yields CDR1 MDHEN and CDR2 SYDVKM. This receptor was obtained from an adult who received the MenACWY meningococcal vaccine as a control. The input for sequencing was peripheral blood, taken 28 days after the second dose of the MenACWY control vaccine. The chain employs TRBV28 and TRBJ2-7, with 8 bases that match TRBD1. The CDR3 region has the DNA TGTGCCAGCACCGGACAGGGTGAATCCTACGAGCAGTACTTC. Protein sequence: CASTGQGESYEQYF.